This T cell receptor (beta chain) was identified during a study of T cell responses to AZD1222 COVID-19 vaccine. Germline V gives CDR1 SGHRS, CDR2 YFSETQ. The CDR3 covers 15 residues. Concerning this clone: An end of the junction differs from the germline gene, which may be a read error.

Profiled with immunoSEQ multiplex PCR; TCRdb holds only in-frame clones, not every one. The table records some 180,000 clones, roughly 90% of them present only once. The TCR was taken from an adult who received the AZD1222 COVID-19 vaccine. The chain couples TRBV5-1 to TRBJ2-3, with D unresolved. This specimen consisted of peripheral blood, obtained 28 days after the second AZD1222 dose. CDR3 DNA: TGCGCCAGCAGTTTGGGGAAGGCTAGCACAGATACGCAGTATTTT. This sequence encodes CASSLGKASTDTQYF. The full variable domain, in which reference TRBV5-1 and TRBJ2-3 provide the parts outside the CDR3, is KAGVTQTPRYLIKTRGQQVTLSCSPISGHRSVSWYQQTPGQGLQFLFEYFSETQRNKGNFPGRFSGRQFSNSRSEMNVSTLELGDSALYLCASSLGKASTDTQYFGPGTRLTVL.